The 10 T cell receptor beta chains listed next were all sequenced from one sample in a study of T cell changes during pregnancy in multiple sclerosis. Produced via immunoSEQ multiplex PCR; TCRdb's table is partial and in-frame only. The table records just under 100,000 clones, 85% to 95% of them present only once. Source: peripheral blood, taken after pregnancy. These receptors all stem from a female donor with multiple sclerosis, enrolled in a pregnancy study.

This chain connects TRBV6-6 to TRBJ1-2, with 9 bases lining up with TRBD1. V lost 6 bases, J lost 0 bases, and 8 bases stayed unmatched. Germline lookup yields CDR1 MNHNY and CDR2 SVGAGI (reference sequence). This CDR3 has 16 residues. The CDR3 here is CASRLPGQGPNYGYTF. The CDR3 bases are TGTGCCAGCAGGCTACCCGGACAGGGGCCTAACTATGGCTACACCTTC.

The chain combines TRBV5-1 with TRBJ2-7; 9 nucleotides line up with TRBD1. CDR1 is SGHRS and CDR2 is YFSETQ in the germline V gene. V dropped 4 bases and J dropped 1; count of bases not matched to a gene: 6. The CDR3 totals 15 residues. The CDR3 DNA sequence: TGCGCCAGCAGCACCTACAGGGGGCAGTCCTACGAGCAGTACTTC. The encoded protein is CASSTYRGQSYEQYF.

This clone has just one count. CDR3 amino acids: CASSNEARGTDTQYF. CDR3 in DNA: TGTGCCAGTAGTAATGAAGCCCGGGGCACAGATACGCAGTATTTT. The rearrangement links TRBV19 to TRBJ2-3; no definite D call. The germline CDR1 and CDR2 sequences are LNHDA and SQIVND (reference sequence). The CDR3 contains 15 residues. V lost 4 bases to trimming and J lost 1 base, with 12 bases between them.

This chain connects TRBV6-6 to TRBJ1-1; the D gene is possibly TRBD1 (5 bases). The CDR3 sequence is 15 residues long. V was clipped by 7 bases and J by 1 base, with 16 bases between them. The germline V gene encodes CDR1 MNHNY and CDR2 SVGAGI (reference sequence). CDR3 region: CASTYSRGGNTEAFF. The CDR3 nucleotides read TGTGCCAGCACCTACTCTCGGGGGGGGAACACTGAAGCTTTCTTT.

This sequence joins TRBV28 and TRBJ2-3, with 13 bases aligning to TRBD2. Germline V gene data show CDR1 as MDHEN and CDR2 as SYDVKM. The CDR3 totals 16 residues. Trimming at V came to 7 bases and at J to 4 bases, leaving 8 bases not matched to a gene. The CDR3: CASIQTSGRLPDTQYF. The CDR3 bases are TGTGCCAGCATCCAGACTAGCGGGAGGCTCCCAGATACGCAGTATTTT.

V is TRBV5-6 and J is TRBJ2-7; 10 bases map to TRBD1. Germline CDR1 is SGHDT and CDR2 is YYEEEE. The CDR3 is 15 amino acids. V shed 4 bases and J 6 bases; nucleotides not matched to a gene: 10. This CDR3 reads CASSPVGGQGFEQYF. CDR3 DNA: TGTGCCAGCAGCCCCGTTGGGGGACAGGGGTTCGAGCAGTACTTC.

This chain joins TRBV25-1 and TRBJ2-7; 10 bases fit TRBD2. Germline V lookup: CDR1 MGHDK, CDR2 SYGVNS. This CDR3 has 15 amino acids. The junction had 4 bases not matched to a gene; V was cut back by 1 base and J by 4 bases. CDR3 sequence reads: CASSEWASGSYEQYF. CDR3 DNA: TGTGCCAGCAGTGAATGGGCTAGCGGGAGTTACGAGCAGTACTTC.

V usage is TRBV7-6 and J usage is TRBJ1-4; possibly TRBD1 for D (5 bases). V gave up 3 bases and J gave up 3 bases, with 32 bases separating them. The CDR3 is made up of 22 amino acids. The V gene's germline CDR1 is SGHVS and CDR2 FNYEAQ. CDR3 amino acids: CASSLPQGGGGSPTPANEKLFF. CDR3 coding DNA: TGTGCCAGCAGCTTGCCCCAAGGTGGTGGGGGGAGCCCGACCCCGGCTAATGAAAAACTGTTTTTT.

The CDR3 spells CASSIRQASTDTQYF. The CDR3, as DNA: TGTGCCAGTAGTATACGACAGGCCAGCACAGATACGCAGTATTTT. J is TRBJ2-3 and V is TRBV19, with D perhaps matching TRBD1 (6 bases). Germline V gene lookup returns CDR1 LNHDA and CDR2 SQIVND (reference sequence). The CDR3 consists of 15 residues. V dropped 2 bases and J dropped 0 bases, with 9 bases sitting between them.

The sample holds one count of this clone. The rearrangement joins TRBV19 to TRBJ1-2; 8 bases agree with TRBD1. CDR1 is LNHDA, CDR2 SQIVND, per germline (reference sequence). This CDR3 is built from 17 residues. Losses at the gene ends were 6 bases for V and 1 base for J; bases not matched to a gene: 13. CDR3 DNA: TGTGCCAGTAGGGCCCACTCCTCGGACAGGGATAACTATGGCTACACCTTC. Protein product: CASRAHSSDRDNYGYTF.